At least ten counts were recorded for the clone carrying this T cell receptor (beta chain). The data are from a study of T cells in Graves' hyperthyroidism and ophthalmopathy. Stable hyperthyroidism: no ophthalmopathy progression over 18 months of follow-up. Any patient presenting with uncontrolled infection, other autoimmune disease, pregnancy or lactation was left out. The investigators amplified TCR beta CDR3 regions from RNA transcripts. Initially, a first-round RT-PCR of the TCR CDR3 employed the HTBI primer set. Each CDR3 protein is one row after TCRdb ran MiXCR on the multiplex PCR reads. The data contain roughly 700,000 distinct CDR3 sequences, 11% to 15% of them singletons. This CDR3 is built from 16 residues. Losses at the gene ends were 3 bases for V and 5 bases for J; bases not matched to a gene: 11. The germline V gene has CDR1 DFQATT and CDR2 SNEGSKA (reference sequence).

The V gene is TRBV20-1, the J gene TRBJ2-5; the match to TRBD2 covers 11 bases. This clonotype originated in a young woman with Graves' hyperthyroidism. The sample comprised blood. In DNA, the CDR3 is TGCAGTGCTAGCCCGGGAACTAGCGGGAGCCGGGAGACCCAGTACTTC. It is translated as CSASPGTSGSRETQYF.